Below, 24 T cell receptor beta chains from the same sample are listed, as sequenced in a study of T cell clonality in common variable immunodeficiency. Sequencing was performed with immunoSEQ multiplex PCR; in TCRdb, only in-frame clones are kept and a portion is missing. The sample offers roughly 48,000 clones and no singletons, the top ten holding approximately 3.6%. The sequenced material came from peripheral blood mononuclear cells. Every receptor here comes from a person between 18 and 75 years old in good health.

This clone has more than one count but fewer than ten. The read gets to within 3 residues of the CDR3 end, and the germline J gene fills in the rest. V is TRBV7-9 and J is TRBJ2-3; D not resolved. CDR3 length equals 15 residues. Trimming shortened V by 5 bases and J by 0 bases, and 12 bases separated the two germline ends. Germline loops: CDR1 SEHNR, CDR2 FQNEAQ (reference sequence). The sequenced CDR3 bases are TGTGCCAGCAGCCGTACGCGGCTTAGCACAGATACG. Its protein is CASSRTRLSTDT. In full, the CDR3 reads CASSRTRLSTDTQYF.

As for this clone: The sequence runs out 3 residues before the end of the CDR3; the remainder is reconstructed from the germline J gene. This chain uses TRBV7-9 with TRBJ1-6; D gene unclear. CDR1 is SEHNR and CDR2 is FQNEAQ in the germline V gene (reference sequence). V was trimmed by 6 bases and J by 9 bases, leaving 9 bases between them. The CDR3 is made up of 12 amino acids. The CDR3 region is CASSFSSSPLHF. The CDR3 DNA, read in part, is TGTGCCAGCAGTTTTTCCTCTTCACCC. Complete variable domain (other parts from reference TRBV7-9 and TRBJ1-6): DTGVSQNPRHKITKRGQNVTFRCDPISEHNRLYWYRQTLGQGPEFLTYFQNEAQLEKSRLLSDRFSAERPKGSFSTLEIQRTEQGDSAMYLCASSFSSSPLHFGNGTRLTVT.

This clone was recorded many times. This CDR3 reads CAILEGAYGYTF. The part of the CDR3 DNA that was read is TGTGCCATCCTTGAGGGGGCCTATGGC. This rearrangement joins TRBV10-3 to TRBJ1-2; 7 positions match TRBD1. Sequencing ends 3 residues short of the CDR3 end; the germline J gene provides the rest. Germline assignment: CDR1 ENHRY and CDR2 SYGVKD. The CDR3 is 12 amino acids. V gave up 8 bases and J gave up 4 bases; unmatched junction bases: 4.

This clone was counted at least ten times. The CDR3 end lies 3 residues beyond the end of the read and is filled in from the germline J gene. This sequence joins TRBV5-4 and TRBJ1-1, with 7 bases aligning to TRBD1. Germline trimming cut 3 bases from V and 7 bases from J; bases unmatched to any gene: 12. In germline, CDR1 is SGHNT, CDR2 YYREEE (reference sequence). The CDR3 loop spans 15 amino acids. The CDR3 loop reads CASSSLTGRLGEAFF. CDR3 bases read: TGTGCCAGCAGCTCCCTGACAGGGCGGTTGGGTGAA.

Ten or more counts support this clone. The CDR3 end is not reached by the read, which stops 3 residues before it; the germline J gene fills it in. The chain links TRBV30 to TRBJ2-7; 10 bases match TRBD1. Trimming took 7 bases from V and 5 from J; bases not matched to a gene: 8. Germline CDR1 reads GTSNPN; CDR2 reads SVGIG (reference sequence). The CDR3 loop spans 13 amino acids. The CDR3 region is CAYRDRGAHEQYF. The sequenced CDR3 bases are TGTGCCTATAGGGACAGGGGAGCCCACGAG.

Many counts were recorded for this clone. CDR3 loop: CASTPSTRLTEAFF. The CDR3 DNA, read in part, is TGTGCCAGTACCCCTTCCACGCGGCTGACTGAA. The genes are TRBV19 and TRBJ1-1, with no clear D. The observed sequence ends 3 residues before the CDR3 terminus, with the missing tail filled in from the germline J gene. The CDR3 sequence is 14 residues long. The germline V gene encodes CDR1 LNHDA and CDR2 SQIVND (reference sequence). V lost 7 bases and J 5 bases, leaving 17 bases between the germline ends.

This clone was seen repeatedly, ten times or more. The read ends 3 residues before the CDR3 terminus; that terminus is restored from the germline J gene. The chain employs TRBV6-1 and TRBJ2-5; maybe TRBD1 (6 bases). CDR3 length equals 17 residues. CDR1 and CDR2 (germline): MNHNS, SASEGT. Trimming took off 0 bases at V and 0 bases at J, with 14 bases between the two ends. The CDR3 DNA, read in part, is TGTGCCAGCAGTGAAGCCTGGGGTAGGGGGTACCAAGAGACC. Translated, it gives CASSEAWGRGYQET. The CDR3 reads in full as CASSEAWGRGYQETQYF.

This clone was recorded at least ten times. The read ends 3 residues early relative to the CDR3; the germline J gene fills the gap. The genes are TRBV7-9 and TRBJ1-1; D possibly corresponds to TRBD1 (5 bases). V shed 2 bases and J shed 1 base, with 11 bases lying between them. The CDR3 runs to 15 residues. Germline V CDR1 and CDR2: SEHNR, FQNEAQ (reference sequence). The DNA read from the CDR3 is TGTGCCAGCAGCTTAAGCGGGGGAGGGAACACTGAA. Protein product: CASSLSGGGNTE. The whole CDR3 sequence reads CASSLSGGGNTEAFF.

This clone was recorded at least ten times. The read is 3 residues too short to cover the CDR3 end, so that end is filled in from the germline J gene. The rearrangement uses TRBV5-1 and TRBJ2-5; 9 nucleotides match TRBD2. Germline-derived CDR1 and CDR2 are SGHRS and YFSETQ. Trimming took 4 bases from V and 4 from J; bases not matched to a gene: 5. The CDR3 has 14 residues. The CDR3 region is CASSPGLAVETQYF. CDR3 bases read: TGCGCCAGCAGCCCGGGACTAGCCGTAGAGACC.

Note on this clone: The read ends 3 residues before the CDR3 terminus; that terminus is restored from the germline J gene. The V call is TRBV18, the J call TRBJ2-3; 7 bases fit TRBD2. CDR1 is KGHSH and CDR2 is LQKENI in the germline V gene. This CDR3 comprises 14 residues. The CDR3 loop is CASSPFGGNQPQYF. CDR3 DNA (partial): TGTGCCAGCTCTCCCTTCGGGGGGAATCAGCCG.

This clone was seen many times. The part of the CDR3 DNA that was read is TGTGCCAGTAGTACGCGGGACAGTTTACAGCCC. Translated, it gives CASSTRDSLQP. In full, the CDR3 is CASSTRDSLQPQHF. The chain has TRBV19 and TRBJ1-5, with 7 bases that match TRBD1. The observed sequence ends 3 residues before the CDR3 terminus, with the missing tail filled in from the germline J gene. The CDR3 sequence is 14 residues long. The V segment lost 4 bases and the J segment 7 bases; nucleotides outside the gene matches: 7. From germline, CDR1 is LNHDA and CDR2 SQIVND (reference sequence).

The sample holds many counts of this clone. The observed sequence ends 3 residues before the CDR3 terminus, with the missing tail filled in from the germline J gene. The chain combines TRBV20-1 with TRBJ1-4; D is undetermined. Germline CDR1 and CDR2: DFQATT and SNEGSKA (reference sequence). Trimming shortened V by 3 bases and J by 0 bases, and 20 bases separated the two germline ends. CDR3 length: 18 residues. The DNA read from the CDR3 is TGCAGTGCTAGTCCGCCACGGGTGCACTCCACAACTAATGAAAAA. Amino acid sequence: CSASPPRVHSTTNEK. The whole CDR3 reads CSASPPRVHSTTNEKLFF.

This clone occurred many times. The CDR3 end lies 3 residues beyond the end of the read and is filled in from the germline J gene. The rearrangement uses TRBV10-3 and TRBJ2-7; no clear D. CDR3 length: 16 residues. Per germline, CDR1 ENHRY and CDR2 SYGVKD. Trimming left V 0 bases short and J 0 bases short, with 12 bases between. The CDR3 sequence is CAISESIGSSSYEQYF. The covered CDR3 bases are TGTGCCATCAGTGAGTCGATCGGTTCGAGCTCCTACGAG.

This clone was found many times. Here the CDR3 reads CASSKSGGTEDSDTQYF. The part of the CDR3 DNA that was read is TGTGCCAGTAGTAAATCAGGGGGGACAGAAGATTCAGATACG. V is TRBV19 and J is TRBJ2-3; the D gene is possibly TRBD1 (7 bases). The read stops 3 residues short of the end of the CDR3; the missing end is completed from the germline J gene. Germline CDR1 and CDR2: LNHDA and SQIVND (reference sequence). This CDR3 is built from 17 residues. The V gene lost 4 bases and the J gene lost 4 bases, with 21 bases spanning the gap.

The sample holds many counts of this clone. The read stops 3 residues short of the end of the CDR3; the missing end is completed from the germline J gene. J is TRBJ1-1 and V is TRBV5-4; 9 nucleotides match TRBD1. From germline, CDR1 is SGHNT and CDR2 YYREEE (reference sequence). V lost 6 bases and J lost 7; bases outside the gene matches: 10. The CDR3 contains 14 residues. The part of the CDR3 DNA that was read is TGTGCCAGCAAACCGGGACAGGGCCAACTTGAA. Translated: CASKPGQGQLE. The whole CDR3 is CASKPGQGQLEAFF.

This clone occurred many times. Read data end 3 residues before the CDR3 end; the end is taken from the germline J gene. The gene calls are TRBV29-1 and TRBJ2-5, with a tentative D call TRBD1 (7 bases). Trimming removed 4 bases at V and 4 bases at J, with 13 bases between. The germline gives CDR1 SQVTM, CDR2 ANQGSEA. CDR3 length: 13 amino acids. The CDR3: CSVATGRRETQYF. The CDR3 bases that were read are TGCAGCGTTGCGACAGGGAGGCGAGAGACC.

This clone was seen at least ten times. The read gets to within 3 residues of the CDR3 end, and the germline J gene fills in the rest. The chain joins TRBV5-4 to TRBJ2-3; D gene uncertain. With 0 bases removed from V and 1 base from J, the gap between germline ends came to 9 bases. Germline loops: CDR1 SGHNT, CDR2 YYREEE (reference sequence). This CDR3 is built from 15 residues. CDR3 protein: CASSLDLPGTDTQYF. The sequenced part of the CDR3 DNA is TGTGCCAGCAGCTTGGACCTCCCAGGCACAGATACG.

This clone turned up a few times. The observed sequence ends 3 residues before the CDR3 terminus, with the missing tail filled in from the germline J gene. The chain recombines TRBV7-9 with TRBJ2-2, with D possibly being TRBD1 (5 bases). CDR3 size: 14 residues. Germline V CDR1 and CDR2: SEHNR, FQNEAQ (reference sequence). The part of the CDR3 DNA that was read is TGTGCCAGCAGCTTAAGCTCTGGGGCCAACGTG. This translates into CASSLSSGANV. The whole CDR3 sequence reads CASSLSSGANVLFF.

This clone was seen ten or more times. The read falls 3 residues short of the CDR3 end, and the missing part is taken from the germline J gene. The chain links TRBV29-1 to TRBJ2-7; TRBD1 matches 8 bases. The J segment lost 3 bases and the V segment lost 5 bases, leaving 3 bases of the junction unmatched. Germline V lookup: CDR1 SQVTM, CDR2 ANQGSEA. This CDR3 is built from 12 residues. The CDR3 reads CSVSQGVYEQYF. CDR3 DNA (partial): TGCAGCGTTTCACAGGGGGTCTACGAG.

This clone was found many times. The sequenced CDR3 bases are TGTGCCAGCAGCTTAGTAGGAGGGTCTGGAAACACC. It translates to CASSLVGGSGNT. The whole CDR3 reads CASSLVGGSGNTIYF. The V gene is TRBV7-2, the J gene TRBJ1-3; D uncertain. The CDR3 is cut off 3 residues early in the read; its end comes from the germline J gene. Trimming removed 1 base from V and 1 base from J, with 8 bases in between. CDR1 and CDR2 (germline): SGHTA, FQGNSA. This CDR3 has 15 residues.

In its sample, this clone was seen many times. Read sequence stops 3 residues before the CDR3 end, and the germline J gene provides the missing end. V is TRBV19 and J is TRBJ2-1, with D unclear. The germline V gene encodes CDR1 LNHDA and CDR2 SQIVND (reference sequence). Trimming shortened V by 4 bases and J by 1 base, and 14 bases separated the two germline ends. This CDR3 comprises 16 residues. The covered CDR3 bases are TGTGCCAGTAGTAGGTTAGCAGCGCCGTCCTACAATGAG. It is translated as CASSRLAAPSYNE. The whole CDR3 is CASSRLAAPSYNEQFF.

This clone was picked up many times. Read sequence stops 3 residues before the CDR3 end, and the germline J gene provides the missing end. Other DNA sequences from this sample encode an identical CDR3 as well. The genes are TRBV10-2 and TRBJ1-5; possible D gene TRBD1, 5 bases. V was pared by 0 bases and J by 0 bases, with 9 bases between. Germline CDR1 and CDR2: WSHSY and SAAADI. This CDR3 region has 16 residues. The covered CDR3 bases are TGCGCCAGCAGTGAGTCGCCAGGGAATAGCAATCAGCCC. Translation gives CASSESPGNSNQP. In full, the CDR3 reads CASSESPGNSNQPQHF.

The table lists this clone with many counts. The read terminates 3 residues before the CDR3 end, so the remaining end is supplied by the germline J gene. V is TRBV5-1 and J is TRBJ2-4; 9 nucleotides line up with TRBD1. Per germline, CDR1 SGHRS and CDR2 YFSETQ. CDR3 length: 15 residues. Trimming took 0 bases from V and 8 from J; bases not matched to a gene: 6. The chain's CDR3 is CASSLGDREGDIQYF. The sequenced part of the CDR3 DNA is TGCGCCAGCAGCTTGGGGGACAGGGAAGGGGACATT.

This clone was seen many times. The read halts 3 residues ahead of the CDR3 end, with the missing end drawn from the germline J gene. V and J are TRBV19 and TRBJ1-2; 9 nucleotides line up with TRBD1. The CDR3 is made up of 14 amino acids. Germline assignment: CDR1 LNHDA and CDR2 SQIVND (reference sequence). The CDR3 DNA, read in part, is TGTGCCAGTAGTGGGCGGGACAGGGTTGGAGGC. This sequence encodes CASSGRDRVGG. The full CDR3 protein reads CASSGRDRVGGYTF.